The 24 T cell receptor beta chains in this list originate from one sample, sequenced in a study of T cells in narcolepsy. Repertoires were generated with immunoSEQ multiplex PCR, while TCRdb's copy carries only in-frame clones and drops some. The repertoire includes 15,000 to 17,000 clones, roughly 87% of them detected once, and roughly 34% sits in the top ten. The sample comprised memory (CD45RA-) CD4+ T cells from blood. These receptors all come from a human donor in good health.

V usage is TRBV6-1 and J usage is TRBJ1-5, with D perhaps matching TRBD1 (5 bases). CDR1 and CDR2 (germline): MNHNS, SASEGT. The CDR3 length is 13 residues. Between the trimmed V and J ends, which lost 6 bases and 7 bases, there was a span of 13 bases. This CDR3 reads CASRQGLGQPQHF. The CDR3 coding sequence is TGTGCCAGCAGGCAGGGTCTAGGACAGCCCCAGCATTTT.

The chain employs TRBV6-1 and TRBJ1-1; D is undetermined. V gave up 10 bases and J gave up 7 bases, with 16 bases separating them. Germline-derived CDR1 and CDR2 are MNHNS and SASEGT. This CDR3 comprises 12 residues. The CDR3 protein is CATFYGYGEAFF. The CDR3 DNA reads TGTGCCACCTTTTACGGGTACGGTGAAGCTTTCTTT.

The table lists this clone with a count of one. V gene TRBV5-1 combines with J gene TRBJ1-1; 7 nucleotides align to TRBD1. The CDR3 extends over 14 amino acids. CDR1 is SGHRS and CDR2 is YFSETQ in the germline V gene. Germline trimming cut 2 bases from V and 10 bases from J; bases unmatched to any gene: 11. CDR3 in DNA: TGCGCCAGCAGCTTTGGTAACAGGGGCTTTGGAGCTTTCTTT. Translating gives CASSFGNRGFGAFF.

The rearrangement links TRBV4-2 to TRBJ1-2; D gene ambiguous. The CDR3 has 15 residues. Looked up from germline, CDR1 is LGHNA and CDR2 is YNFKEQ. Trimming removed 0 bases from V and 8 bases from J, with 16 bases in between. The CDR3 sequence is CASSQDLFGERGYTF. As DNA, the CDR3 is TGTGCCAGCAGCCAAGATTTATTTGGGGAACGCGGCTACACCTTC.

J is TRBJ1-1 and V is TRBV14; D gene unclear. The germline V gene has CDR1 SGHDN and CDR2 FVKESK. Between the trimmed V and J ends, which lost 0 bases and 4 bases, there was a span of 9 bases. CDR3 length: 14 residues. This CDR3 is CASSQEGGLTEAFF. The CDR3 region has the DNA TGTGCCAGCAGCCAAGAGGGAGGGCTCACTGAAGCTTTCTTT.

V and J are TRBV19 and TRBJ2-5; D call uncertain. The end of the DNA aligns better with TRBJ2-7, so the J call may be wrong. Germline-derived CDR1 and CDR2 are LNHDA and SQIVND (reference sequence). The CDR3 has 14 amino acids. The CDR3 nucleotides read TGTGCCAGTAGTATCGCAGGACGGAGCTACGAGCAGTACTTC. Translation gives CASSIAGRSYEQYF.

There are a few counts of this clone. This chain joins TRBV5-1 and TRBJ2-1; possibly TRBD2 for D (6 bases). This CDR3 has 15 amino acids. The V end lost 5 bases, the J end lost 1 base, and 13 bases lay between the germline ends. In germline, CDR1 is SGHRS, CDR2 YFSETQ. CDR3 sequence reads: CASSGGSLSYNEQFF. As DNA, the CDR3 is TGCGCCAGCAGTGGGGGGAGTCTATCCTACAATGAGCAGTTCTTC.

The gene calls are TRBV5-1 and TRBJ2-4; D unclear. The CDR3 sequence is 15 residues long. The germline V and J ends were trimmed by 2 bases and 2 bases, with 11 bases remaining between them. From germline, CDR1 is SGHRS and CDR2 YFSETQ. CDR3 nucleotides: TGCGCCAGCAGCTTCGATGACGGACCCAAAAACATTCAGTACTTC. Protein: CASSFDDGPKNIQYF. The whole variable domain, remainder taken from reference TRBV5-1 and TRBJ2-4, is KAGVTQTPRYLIKTRGQQVTLSCSPISGHRSVSWYQQTPGQGLQFLFEYFSETQRNKGNFPGRFSGRQFSNSRSEMNVSTLELGDSALYLCASSFDDGPKNIQYFGAGTRLSVL.

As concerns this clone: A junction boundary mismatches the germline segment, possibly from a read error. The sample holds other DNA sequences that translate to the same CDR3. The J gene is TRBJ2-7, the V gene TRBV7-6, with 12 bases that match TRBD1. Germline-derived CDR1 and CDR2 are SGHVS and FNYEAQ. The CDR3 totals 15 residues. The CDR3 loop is CASSSAGTGGGEQYF. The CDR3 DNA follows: TGCGCCAGCAGCTCTGCCGGGACAGGGGGCGGCGAGCAGTACTTC.

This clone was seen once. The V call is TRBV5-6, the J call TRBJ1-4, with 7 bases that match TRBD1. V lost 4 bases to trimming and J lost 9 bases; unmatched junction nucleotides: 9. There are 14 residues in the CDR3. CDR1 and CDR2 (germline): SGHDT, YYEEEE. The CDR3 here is CASSGRQGQQKLFF. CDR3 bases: TGTGCCAGCAGCGGCAGACAGGGTCAGCAAAAACTGTTTTTT. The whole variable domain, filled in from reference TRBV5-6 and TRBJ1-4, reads DAGVTQSPTHLIKTRGQQVTLRCSPKSGHDTVSWYQQALGQGPQFIFQYYEEEERQRGNFPDRFSGHQFPNYSSELNVNALLLGDSALYLCASSGRQGQQKLFFGSGTQLSVL.

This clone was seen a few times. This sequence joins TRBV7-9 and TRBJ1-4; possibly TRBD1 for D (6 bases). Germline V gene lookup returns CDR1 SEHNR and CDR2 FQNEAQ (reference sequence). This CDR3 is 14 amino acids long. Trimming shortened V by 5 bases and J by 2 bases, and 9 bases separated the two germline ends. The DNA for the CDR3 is TGTGCCAGCAGCCACGGGGGCACTAATGAAAAACTGTTTTTT. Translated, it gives CASSHGGTNEKLFF.

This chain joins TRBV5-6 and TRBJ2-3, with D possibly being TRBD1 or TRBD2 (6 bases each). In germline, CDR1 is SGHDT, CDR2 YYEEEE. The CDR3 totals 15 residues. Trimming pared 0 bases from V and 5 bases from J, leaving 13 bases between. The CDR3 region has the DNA TGTGCCAGCAGCTTGGGCTGGGGGGCGGGAGATACGCAGTATTTT. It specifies CASSLGWGAGDTQYF.

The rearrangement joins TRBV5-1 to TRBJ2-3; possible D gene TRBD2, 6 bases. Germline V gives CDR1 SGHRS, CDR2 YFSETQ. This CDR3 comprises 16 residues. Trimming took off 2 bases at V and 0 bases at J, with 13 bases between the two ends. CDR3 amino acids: CASSLRGGFSTDTQYF. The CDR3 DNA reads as TGCGCCAGCAGCTTACGTGGGGGGTTTAGCACAGATACGCAGTATTTT.

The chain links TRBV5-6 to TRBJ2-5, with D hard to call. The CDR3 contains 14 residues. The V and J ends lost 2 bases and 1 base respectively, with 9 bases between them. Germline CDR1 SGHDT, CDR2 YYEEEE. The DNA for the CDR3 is TGTGCCAGCAGCTTAAAGACCCGCCAAGAGACCCAGTACTTC. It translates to CASSLKTRQETQYF.

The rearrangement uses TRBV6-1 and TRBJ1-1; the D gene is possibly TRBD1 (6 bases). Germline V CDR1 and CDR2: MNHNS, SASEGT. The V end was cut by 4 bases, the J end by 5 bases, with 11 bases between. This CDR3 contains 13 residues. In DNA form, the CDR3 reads TGTGCCAGCAGTGGGGGGCGTAGGACTGAAGCTTTCTTT. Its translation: CASSGGRRTEAFF.

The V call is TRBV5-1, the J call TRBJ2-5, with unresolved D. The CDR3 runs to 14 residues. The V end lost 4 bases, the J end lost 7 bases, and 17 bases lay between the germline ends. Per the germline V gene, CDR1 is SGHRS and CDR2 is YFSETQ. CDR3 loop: CASSDDKGTRTQYF. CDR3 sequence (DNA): TGCGCCAGCAGCGACGATAAGGGTACGAGGACCCAGTACTTC.

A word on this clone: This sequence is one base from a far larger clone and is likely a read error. CDR3 region: CASKPGHGAEQYF. The CDR3 coding sequence is TGTGCCAGCAAACCAGGGCATGGGGCCGAGCAGTACTTC. The V call is TRBV6-1, the J call TRBJ2-7; possibly TRBD1 for D (5 bases). V shed 7 bases and J shed 6 bases, with 16 bases lying between them. The CDR3 runs to 13 residues. CDR1 is MNHNS, CDR2 SASEGT, per germline.

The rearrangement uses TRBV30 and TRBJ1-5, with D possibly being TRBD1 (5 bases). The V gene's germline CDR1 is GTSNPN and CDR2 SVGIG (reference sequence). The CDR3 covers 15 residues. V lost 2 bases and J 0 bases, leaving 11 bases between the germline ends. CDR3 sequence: CAWSQGAYSNQPQHF. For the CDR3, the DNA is TGTGCCTGGAGTCAAGGGGCGTATAGCAATCAGCCCCAGCATTTT.

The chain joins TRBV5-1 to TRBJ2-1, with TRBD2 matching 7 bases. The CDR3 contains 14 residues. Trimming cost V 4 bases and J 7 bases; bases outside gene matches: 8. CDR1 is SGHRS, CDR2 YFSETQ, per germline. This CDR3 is CASSIGRTENEQFF. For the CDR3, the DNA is TGCGCCAGCAGCATCGGGAGGACGGAGAATGAGCAGTTCTTC.

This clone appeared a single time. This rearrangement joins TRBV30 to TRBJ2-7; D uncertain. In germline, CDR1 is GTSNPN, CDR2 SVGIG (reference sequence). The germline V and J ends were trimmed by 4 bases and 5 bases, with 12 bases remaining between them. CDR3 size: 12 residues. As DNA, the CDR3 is TGTGCCTGGAATTCGCAGTACCACGAGCAGTACTTC. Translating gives CAWNSQYHEQYF.

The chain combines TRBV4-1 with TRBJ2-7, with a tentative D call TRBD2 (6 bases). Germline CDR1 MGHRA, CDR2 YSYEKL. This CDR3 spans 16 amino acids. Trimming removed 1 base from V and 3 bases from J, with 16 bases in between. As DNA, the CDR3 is TGCGCCAGCAGCCAAGGGACTGGCGGGACGGGCTACGAGCAGTACTTC. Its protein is CASSQGTGGTGYEQYF.

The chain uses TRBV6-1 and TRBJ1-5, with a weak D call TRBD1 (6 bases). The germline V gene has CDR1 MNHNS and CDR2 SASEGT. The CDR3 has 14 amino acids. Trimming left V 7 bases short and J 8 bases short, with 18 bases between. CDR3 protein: CASNQGLGMEPQHF. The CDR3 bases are TGTGCCAGCAACCAGGGGCTTGGAATGGAGCCCCAGCATTTT.

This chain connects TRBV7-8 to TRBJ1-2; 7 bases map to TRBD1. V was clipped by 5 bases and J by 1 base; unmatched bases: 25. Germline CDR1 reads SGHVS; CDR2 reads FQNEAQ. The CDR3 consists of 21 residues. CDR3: CASSQDGKGASLGRVNYGYTF. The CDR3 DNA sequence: TGTGCCAGCAGCCAAGATGGGAAGGGGGCTTCACTCGGGCGCGTTAACTATGGCTACACCTTC. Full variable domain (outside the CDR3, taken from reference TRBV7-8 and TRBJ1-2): GAGVSQSPRYKVAKRGQDVALRCDPISGHVSLFWYQQALGQGPEFLTYFQNEAQLDKSGLPSDRFFAERPEGSVSTLKIQRTQQEDSAVYLCASSQDGKGASLGRVNYGYTFGSGTRLTVV.

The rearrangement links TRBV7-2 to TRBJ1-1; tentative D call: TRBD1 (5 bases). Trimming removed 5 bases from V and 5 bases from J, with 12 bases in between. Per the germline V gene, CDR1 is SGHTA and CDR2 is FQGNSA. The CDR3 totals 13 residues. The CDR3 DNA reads TGTGCCAGCAGCGGGAGGGGCGGGACTGAAGCTTTCTTT. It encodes CASSGRGGTEAFF.